The 23 T cell receptor beta chains reported below all come from one sample, sequenced in a study of T cell repertoires in cytomegalovirus infection. TCRdb re-derived calls from the reads in MiXCR, one entry per CDR3 protein. The sample shows roughly 190,000 distinct CDR3 sequences, approximately 9.7% of them seen only once. Sequencing used PBMCs. The receptors originated from a human donor in good health (CMV status not recorded). Some clones in this sample may be carry-over from other donors' samples.

This clonotype showed up many times. The DNA of the CDR3 is TGTGCCAGCAGCCCGAGTGGGGGAGTGCGTGAGCAGTACTTC. As protein: CASSPSGGVREQYF. The chain carries TRBV11-1 and TRBJ2-7; possibly TRBD1 or TRBD2 for D (5 bases each). Trimming pared 5 bases from V and 7 bases from J, leaving 18 bases between. Germline V gives CDR1 SGHAT, CDR2 FQDESV (reference sequence). This CDR3 has 14 amino acids.

This clonotype was seen ten or more times. One junction end does not reproduce the germline sequence, and a read error may be involved. V is TRBV7-7 and J is TRBJ2-1; TRBD2 agrees at 7 bases. This CDR3 comprises 17 residues. In germline, CDR1 is SSHAT, CDR2 FNYEAQ (reference sequence). The CDR3 DNA is TGTGCTAGCAGCTTAGGTTCCGGACTAAGCGGGACGGATGAGCAGTTCTTC. Protein: CASSLGSGLSGTDEQFF.

This clonotype was seen only a few times. V is TRBV28 and J is TRBJ1-1; D call uncertain. The CDR3 length is 14 residues. V gave up 8 bases and J gave up 1 base, with 14 bases separating them. Germline CDR1 is MDHEN and CDR2 is SYDVKM. For the CDR3, the DNA is TGTGCCAGCGCCTCCCCGGCAGAGAACACTGAAGCTTTCTTT. Its translation: CASASPAENTEAFF.

This clonotype has only a few counts. This chain uses TRBV12-3 or TRBV12-4 with TRBJ1-6; unclear D gene. The CDR3 totals 13 residues. V was clipped by 2 bases and J by 13 bases, with 12 bases between them. The CDR3 protein is CASSLKAASPLHF. The CDR3 DNA reads TGTGCCAGCAGTTTAAAGGCAGCCTCGCCCCTCCACTTT.

At least ten counts were recorded for this clonotype. The rearrangement joins TRBV28 to TRBJ1-4; 8 bases are shared with TRBD1. Germline CDR1 reads MDHEN; CDR2 reads SYDVKM. This CDR3 has 15 amino acids. V was clipped by 5 bases and J by 5 bases; unmatched bases: 7. As DNA, the CDR3 is TGTGCCAGCAGTCAATCAGGACAGGGCAATGAAAAACTGTTTTTT. Amino acids: CASSQSGQGNEKLFF.

This clonotype was picked up many times. This chain joins TRBV12-3 or TRBV12-4 and TRBJ1-1; tentatively, D is TRBD1 (5 bases). The CDR3 spans 14 residues. V was shortened by 6 bases and J by 5 bases, with 16 bases between the two germline ends. Written as DNA, the CDR3 is TGTGCCAGCAGGGGGACTGCAAGGGGTACTGAAGCTTTCTTT. Amino acids: CASRGTARGTEAFF.

V gene TRBV19 combines with J gene TRBJ2-7; 7 bases fit TRBD1. The V gene end was trimmed by 4 bases and the J gene end by 4 bases; junction bases not matched to a gene: 10. There are 15 residues in the CDR3. Germline V CDR1 and CDR2: LNHDA, SQIVND (reference sequence). As DNA, the CDR3 is TGTGCCAGTAGTACCCCCCTCGGGACAGCTTACGAGCAGTACTTC. Protein product: CASSTPLGTAYEQYF.

This clonotype was picked up many times. The CDR3 sequence is CASSLRAGGVRSTDTQYF. CDR3 DNA: TGTGCCAGCAGCTTACGAGCGGGGGGCGTACGTAGCACAGATACGCAGTATTTT. This sequence joins TRBV7-2 and TRBJ2-3, with TRBD2 matching 9 bases. This CDR3 is 18 amino acids long. The germline CDR1 and CDR2 sequences are SGHTA and FQGNSA. Losses at the gene ends were 2 bases for V and 0 bases for J; bases not matched to a gene: 9.

This clonotype was counted ten times or more. The genes are TRBV7-2 and TRBJ2-7, with no clear D. CDR1 SGHTA and CDR2 FQGNSA come from the germline V gene. V was shortened by 4 bases and J by 0 bases, with 10 bases between the two germline ends. The CDR3 extends over 14 amino acids. This chain's CDR3 is CASSSAGHSYEQYF. CDR3 nucleotide sequence: TGTGCCAGCAGCTCAGCAGGCCACTCCTACGAGCAGTACTTC.

The chain uses TRBV12-3 or TRBV12-4 and TRBJ2-3; D call uncertain. This CDR3 is 15 amino acids long. Trimming left V 2 bases short and J 0 bases short, with 9 bases between. CDR3: CASSLMASSTDTQYF. The CDR3 DNA is TGTGCCAGCAGTTTAATGGCGTCTAGCACAGATACGCAGTATTTT.

This sequence joins TRBV20-1 and TRBJ1-1; D not resolved. V dropped 6 bases and J dropped 0 bases, with 17 bases sitting between them. The germline V gene has CDR1 DFQATT and CDR2 SNEGSKA (reference sequence). The CDR3 length is 15 residues. The CDR3 region is CSAAGRNRMNTEAFF. DNA for the CDR3: TGCAGTGCCGCGGGCAGAAACCGTATGAACACTGAAGCTTTCTTT.

This clonotype was seen ten or more times. This chain uses TRBV5-5 with TRBJ1-4; possibly TRBD1 for D (5 bases). This CDR3 is built from 13 residues. V was trimmed by 10 bases and J by 8 bases, leaving 18 bases between them. Germline assignment: CDR1 SGHKS and CDR2 YYEKEE (reference sequence). The CDR3 DNA follows: TGTGCCGGCGCTGAGACAGCACAAGAAAAACTGTTTTTT. Translated, it gives CAGAETAQEKLFF.

This clonotype occurred many times. The genes are TRBV7-2 and TRBJ1-6, with D tentatively TRBD1 (6 bases). V dropped 5 bases and J dropped 9 bases, with 17 bases sitting between them. The CDR3 covers 15 residues. The germline V gene has CDR1 SGHTA and CDR2 FQGNSA. CDR3 sequence reads: CASSPRGGLGSPLHF. The CDR3 DNA is TGTGCCAGCAGCCCACGCGGGGGGCTCGGTTCACCCCTCCACTTT.

To note about this clonotype: A much bigger clone sits one base away, suggesting this may be a read error. The rearrangement joins TRBV6-2 or TRBV6-3 to TRBJ2-7, with 7 bases fitting TRBD2. After removal of 3 bases from V and 5 bases from J, the junction contained 10 bases not matched to a gene. Germline assignment: CDR1 MNHEY and CDR2 SVGEGT. The length of the CDR3 is 15 residues. The CDR3 loop reads CASSYLTNGRNEQYF. CDR3 nucleotides: TGTGCCAGCAGTTATTTGACTAACGGGAGGAACGAGCAGTACTTC.

The V gene is TRBV5-4, the J gene TRBJ2-5; 9 nucleotides align to TRBD1. Trimming took 5 bases from V and 2 from J; bases not matched to a gene: 4. From germline, CDR1 is SGHNT and CDR2 YYREEE (reference sequence). The CDR3 is made up of 14 amino acids. CDR3 coding DNA: TGTGCCAGCAGACCCGACAGGGGGCAAGAGACCCAGTACTTC. Translating it yields CASRPDRGQETQYF.

In its sample, this clonotype was seen many times. The V gene is TRBV7-3, the J gene TRBJ2-1; the D gene is possibly TRBD2 (6 bases). The V end was cut by 3 bases, the J end by 8 bases, with 17 bases between. The CDR3 has 15 residues. Germline CDR1 and CDR2: SGHTA and FQGTGA. This CDR3 reads CASSFDPGVIDEQFF. The CDR3 DNA is TGTGCCAGCAGCTTCGACCCGGGAGTTATAGATGAGCAGTTCTTC.

This clonotype was seen ten or more times. The chain recombines TRBV7-2 with TRBJ2-7; TRBD2 might be the D (5 bases). Germline CDR1 SGHTA, CDR2 FQGNSA. The CDR3 loop spans 15 amino acids. V shed 2 bases and J shed 0 bases, with 11 bases lying between them. Here the CDR3 reads CASSLIPGSSYEQYF. CDR3 nucleotide sequence: TGTGCCAGCAGCTTAATTCCGGGGAGCTCCTACGAGCAGTACTTC. Filled out from reference TRBV7-2 and TRBJ2-7, the complete variable domain reads GAGVSQSPSNKVTEKGKDVELRCDPISGHTALYWYRQSLGQGLEFLIYFQGNSAPDKSGLPSDRFSAERTGGSVSTLTIQRTQQEDSAVYLCASSLIPGSSYEQYFGPGTRLTVT.

This clonotype was recorded at least ten times. The chain combines TRBV7-6 with TRBJ2-3, with 8 bases matching TRBD2. Germline values: CDR1 SGHVS, CDR2 FNYEAQ. The V segment lost 8 bases and the J segment 0 bases; nucleotides outside the gene matches: 1. The length of the CDR3 is 13 residues. The CDR3 loop reads CASGGRSTDTQYF. CDR3 nucleotides: TGTGCCAGCGGCGGGAGGAGCACAGATACGCAGTATTTT.

The sample holds many counts of this clonotype. The chain recombines TRBV11-2 with TRBJ2-1; D is undetermined. Trimming cost V 1 base and J 7 bases, with 20 bases left between them. From germline, CDR1 is SGHAT and CDR2 FQNNGV. The CDR3 has 17 residues. This chain's CDR3 is CASSLGEMGLRRNEQFF. CDR3 nucleotide sequence: TGTGCCAGCAGCTTAGGGGAAATGGGTCTCCGGCGGAATGAGCAGTTCTTC.

The chain uses TRBV19 and TRBJ1-5, with 8 bases matching TRBD1. The CDR3 is 14 amino acids. Germline CDR1 reads LNHDA; CDR2 reads SQIVND (reference sequence). After removal of 10 bases from V and 6 bases from J, the junction contained 11 bases not matched to a gene. The CDR3 sequence is CATKESRGPQPQHF. CDR3 coding DNA: TGTGCCACCAAGGAGAGCAGGGGGCCTCAGCCCCAGCATTTT.

The chain has TRBV7-8 and TRBJ2-7; D is ambiguous. The CDR3 is 14 residues long. Trimming cost V 2 bases and J 0 bases, with 8 bases left between them. Looked up from germline, CDR1 is SGHVS and CDR2 is FQNEAQ. CDR3 residues: CASSLLADSYEQYF. The CDR3 DNA sequence: TGTGCCAGCAGCTTACTCGCGGACTCCTACGAGCAGTACTTC.

This clonotype occurred many times. The genes are TRBV6-2 or TRBV6-3 and TRBJ1-2; tentative D call: TRBD1 (6 bases). The germline CDR1 and CDR2 sequences are MNHEY and SVGEGT. V lost 5 bases, J lost 6 bases, and 19 bases lay in between. This CDR3 has 15 residues. CDR3 protein: CASSRSGQTGHGYTF. The CDR3 bases are TGTGCCAGCAGTCGCTCAGGACAGACGGGTCATGGCTACACCTTC.

This clonotype was counted ten times or more. This sequence joins TRBV7-2 and TRBJ1-4; D possibly corresponds to TRBD1 (6 bases). This CDR3 comprises 12 residues. CDR1 is SGHTA and CDR2 is FQGNSA in the germline V gene. The ends were cut back, 11 bases at V and 10 bases at J, with 17 bases in the middle. CDR3 DNA sequence: TGTGCCGCAGGGGTTTCTGGGGGAAAACTGTTTTTT. It is translated as CAAGVSGGKLFF.